The rows below give T cell receptor beta chains drawn from one sample of a study of blood T cell repertoires in COVID-19. Repertoires were generated with immunoSEQ multiplex PCR, while TCRdb's copy carries only in-frame clones and drops some. The sample has around 200,000 clones, 84% seen once. The sample taken for sequencing was peripheral blood. The receptor source for this set is a human donor in a cohort sampled during active COVID-19. CDR3s include the opening cysteine and the closing phenylalanine or tryptophan. D genes are given only for firm matches. Clone size, where shown, is once, few, many, or a class for clones that have expanded.

D | J | size | V | DNA | CDR3
- | TRBJ1-2 | - | TRBV6-6 | TGTGCCAGCACCAACACCGGGGTAGGCTACACCTTC | CASTNTGVGYTF
- | TRBJ2-7 | - | TRBV7-8 | TGTGCCAGCAGCTTAGGTCTTCGGGTCTACGAGCAGTACTTC | CASSLGLRVYEQYF
- | TRBJ2-3 | - | TRBV5-4 | TGTGCCAGCAGCTTCCTGAGCACAGATACGCAGTATTTT | CASSFLSTDTQYF
TRBD2 | TRBJ2-7 | - | TRBV27 | TGTGCCAGCAGTTTAACCCCACCTGGACTAGCGGGGGGGCGAAGCGAGCAGTACTTC | CASSLTPPGLAGGRSEQYF
TRBD1 | TRBJ1-2 | - | TRBV3-1/TRBV3-2 | TGTGCCAGCAGCCAAGGAAGGGACAGCAACTATGGCTACACCTTC | CASSQGRDSNYGYTF
TRBD1 | TRBJ2-7 | - | TRBV5-4 | TGTGCCAGCAGCATACCGGGACAGAACTACGAGCAGTACTTC | CASSIPGQNYEQYF
- | TRBJ1-2 | - | TRBV2 | TGTGCCAGCAGCGTCATGCAGGGAAGGGGTGGCTACACCTTC | CASSVMQGRGGYTF
- | TRBJ2-7 | - | TRBV2 | TGTGCCAGCAGAAAACAGGGAACCTACGAGCAGTACTTC | CASRKQGTYEQYF
- | TRBJ1-6 | - | TRBV19 | TGTGCCACCTCCGGGGCCTATAATTCACCCCTCCACTTT | CATSGAYNSPLHF
- | TRBJ1-2 | - | TRBV6-5 | TGTGCCAGCACCCCACAGGGAGCTAACTATGGCTACACCTTC | CASTPQGANYGYTF
- | TRBJ2-7 | - | TRBV25-1 | TGTGCCAGCAGGCAGGGTGATTACGAGCAGTACTTC | CASRQGDYEQYF
- | TRBJ1-6 | - | TRBV19 | TGTGCCAGTAGTTTCTACCCAGGGAAGTATAATTCACCCCTCCACTTT | CASSFYPGKYNSPLHF
TRBD2 | TRBJ2-1 | - | TRBV2 | TGTGCCAGCGGCGAGGAGGGACTAGCGGGGGGGCCCTATGAGCAGTTCTTC | CASGEEGLAGGPYEQFF
- | TRBJ1-6 | once | TRBV6-4 | TGTGCCAGCAGTGACTTGGGACTTAATTCACCCCTCCACTTT | CASSDLGLNSPLHF
- | TRBJ1-5 | - | TRBV19 | TGTGCCAGTAGGGAGGAACCTAGCAATCAGCCCCAGCATTTT | CASREEPSNQPQHF
TRBD1 | TRBJ1-5 | - | TRBV20-1 | TGCAGTGCTAGTGGCCTGGGACAGGGGTTCAATCAGCCCCAGCATTTT | CSASGLGQGFNQPQHF
- | TRBJ1-1 | - | TRBV2 | TGTGCCAGCTGGTTCCGGGACACCCATCGGGACACTGAAGCTTTCTTT | CASWFRDTHRDTEAFF
- | TRBJ1-3 | - | TRBV15 | TGTGCCACCAGCAGAGTATGGGCCAGCTCTGGAAACACCATATATTTT | CATSRVWASSGNTIYF
- | TRBJ1-5 | - | TRBV4-1 | TGCGCCAGCAGCCCCAAATCGACAGGTGGGGGGGGTCAGCCCCAGCATTTT | CASSPKSTGGGGQPQHF
- | TRBJ2-7 | few | TRBV10-1 | TGCGCCAGCAGTACGGGCTACGAGCAGTACTTC | CASSTGYEQYF
- | TRBJ1-2 | - | TRBV6-5 | TGTGCCGCGGAAACGGGCAGGGGTGTGGACTATGGCTACACCTTC | CAAETGRGVDYGYTF
- | TRBJ2-1 | - | TRBV6-5 | TGTGCCAGCAGTTACAGTGAGGGAGTAAGTGAGCAGTTCTTC | CASSYSEGVSEQFF
TRBD2 | TRBJ2-2 | few | TRBV7-9 | TGTGCCAGCGGAACTAGCGGGGGGGTCACCGGGGAGCTGTTTTTT | CASGTSGGVTGELFF
TRBD2 | TRBJ2-7 | - | TRBV29-1 | TGCAGCGTTGAAGATCCGGGGGGACGCTACGAGCAGTACTTC | CSVEDPGGRYEQYF
TRBD1 | TRBJ2-7 | - | TRBV6-6 | TGTGCCAGCAGTAGTTCGACAGGGAACTTCTACGAGCAGTACTTC | CASSSSTGNFYEQYF
- | TRBJ1-2 | - | TRBV6-5 | TGTGCCAGCACCCGGGGGGGGGCTAGATATGGCTACACCTTC | CASTRGGARYGYTF
- | TRBJ1-1 | - | TRBV2 | TGTGCCAGCAGTGAAGGCAGAAACACTGAAGCTTTCTTT | CASSEGRNTEAFF
TRBD2 | TRBJ2-2 | - | TRBV7-6 | TGTGCCAGCAGCTTACGGAGCGGGGGGAGCGCGAACACCGGGGAGCTGTTTTTT | CASSLRSGGSANTGELFF
TRBD1 | TRBJ1-6 | - | TRBV11-2 | TGTGCCAGCAGCAAAGACAGGGGCGGTTCACCCCTCCACTTT | CASSKDRGGSPLHF
- | TRBJ1-2 | - | TRBV2 | TGTGCCAGCAGCCCGGACAGACAAAACTATGGCTACACCTTC | CASSPDRQNYGYTF
- | TRBJ1-3 | - | TRBV5-1 | TGCGCCAGCAGTACAGGGTCTTCTGGAAACACCATATATTTT | CASSTGSSGNTIYF
- | TRBJ2-1 | - | TRBV18 | TGTGCCAGCTCACTTGGTAAGGGAGTGGGCAATGAGCAGTTCTTC | CASSLGKGVGNEQFF
- | TRBJ1-4 | - | TRBV25-1 | TGTGCCAGCAGTCGGGGGGCAGCTAATGAAAAACTGTTTTTT | CASSRGAANEKLFF
TRBD1 | TRBJ2-7 | once | TRBV5-4 | TGTGCCAGCAGCTTGGAACCAGGGGGCTCCTACGAGCAGTACTTC | CASSLEPGGSYEQYF
- | TRBJ1-4 | - | TRBV10-3 | TGTGCCATCAACCGGGATAGCGGTGAAAAACTGTTTTTT | CAINRDSGEKLFF
- | TRBJ1-2 | - | TRBV3-1/TRBV3-2 | TGTGCCAGCAGCCAACAGGGCGAAAACTATGGCTACACCTTC | CASSQQGENYGYTF
- | TRBJ2-3 | - | TRBV4-2 | TGTGCCAGCAGCCAATCCAGAGATACGCAGTATTTT | CASSQSRDTQYF
- | TRBJ1-6 | - | TRBV6-4 | TGTGCCAGCAGTGACTCGAGTCGACAGGCGAGCTCCTATAATTCACCCCTCCACTTT | CASSDSSRQASSYNSPLHF
TRBD2 | TRBJ2-7 | - | TRBV6-1 | TGTGCCAGCAGTGAAGGCCTAGCGGGGGGAAGCTACGAGCAGTACTTC | CASSEGLAGGSYEQYF
TRBD1 | TRBJ1-2 | once | TRBV19 | TGTGCCAGCCAATGGGACAGTAACTATGGCTACACCTTC | CASQWDSNYGYTF
TRBD1 | TRBJ2-5 | - | TRBV3-1/TRBV3-2 | TGTGCCAGCAGCCACTTTGGGACAGGGGAAGGGGAGACCCAGTACTTC | CASSHFGTGEGETQYF
- | TRBJ1-2 | few | TRBV9 | TGTGCCAGCAGCGTAGGTGGCACGCGCTACACCTTC | CASSVGGTRYTF
- | TRBJ1-2 | - | TRBV6-6 | TGTGCCAGCAGTCCAATACTAGGCTACACCTTC | CASSPILGYTF
- | TRBJ1-3 | - | TRBV9 | TGTGCCAGCAGCTCATACAGGGAAGCGTCTGGAAACACCATATATTTT | CASSSYREASGNTIYF
TRBD2 | TRBJ2-3 | - | TRBV5-1 | TGCGCCAGCAGCTTGGCACCGGGACTAGACACAGATACGCAGTATTTT | CASSLAPGLDTDTQYF
- | TRBJ2-5 | - | TRBV11-3 | TGTGCCAGCAGCAAGGGGGGGGAAGAGACCCAGTACTTC | CASSKGGEETQYF
- | TRBJ1-1 | - | TRBV6-1 | TGTGCCAGCAGTGAGTCCCGTTGGGGGAGGACTTTCTTT | CASSESRWGRTFF
- | TRBJ2-1 | - | TRBV5-1 | TGCGCCAGCAGCTTGGAAAACTTAATCCCGAATGAGCAGTTCTTC | CASSLENLIPNEQFF